The clone carrying this T cell receptor beta chain has more than one count but fewer than ten. CDR1 is SGHNT, CDR2 YYREEE, per germline (reference sequence). The CDR3 has 14 amino acids. Germline trimming cut 0 bases from V and 6 bases from J; bases unmatched to any gene: 4. The sample is drawn from a study of cytomegalovirus exposure and HLA in healthy donors. Sequencing used immunoSEQ multiplex PCR; TCRdb keeps in-frame clones, though not all of them. This repertoire shows approximately 160,000 clones, 86% found once; its top ten account for 5% to 7%. The receptor was isolated from a young woman in good health and CMV-seronegative. The chain combines TRBV5-4 with TRBJ2-7, with TRBD1 matching over 9 bases. Sequencing was performed on PBMCs. This CDR3 is CASSLDRGLSEQYF. For the CDR3, the DNA is TGTGCCAGCAGCTTGGACAGGGGGCTCTCCGAGCAGTACTTC. The full variable domain, completed using reference TRBV5-4 and TRBJ2-7, is ETGVTQSPTHLIKTRGQQVTLRCSSQSGHNTVSWYQQALGQGPQFIFQYYREEENGRGNFPPRFSGLQFPNYSSELNVNALELDDSALYLCASSLDRGLSEQYFGPGTRLTVT.